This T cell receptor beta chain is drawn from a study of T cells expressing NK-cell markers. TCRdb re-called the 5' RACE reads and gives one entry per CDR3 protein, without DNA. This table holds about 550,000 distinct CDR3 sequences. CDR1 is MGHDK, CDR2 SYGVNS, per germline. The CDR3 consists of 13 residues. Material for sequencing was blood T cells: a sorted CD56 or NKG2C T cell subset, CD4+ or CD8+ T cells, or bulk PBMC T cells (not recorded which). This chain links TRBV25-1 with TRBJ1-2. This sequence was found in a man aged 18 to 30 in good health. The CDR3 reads CASSSFNSYGYTF.